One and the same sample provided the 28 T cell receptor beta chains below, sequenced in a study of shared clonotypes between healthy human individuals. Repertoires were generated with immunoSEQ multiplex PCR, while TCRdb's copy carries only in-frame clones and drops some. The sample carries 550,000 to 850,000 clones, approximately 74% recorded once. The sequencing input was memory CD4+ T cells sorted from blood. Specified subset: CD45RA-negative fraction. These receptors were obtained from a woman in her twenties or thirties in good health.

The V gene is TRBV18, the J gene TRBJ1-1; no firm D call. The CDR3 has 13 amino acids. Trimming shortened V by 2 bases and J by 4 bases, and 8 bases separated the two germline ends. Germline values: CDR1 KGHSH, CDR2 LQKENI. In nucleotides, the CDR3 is TGTGCCAGCTCACCAGGGATGGGCACTGAAGCTTTCTTT. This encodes CASSPGMGTEAFF.

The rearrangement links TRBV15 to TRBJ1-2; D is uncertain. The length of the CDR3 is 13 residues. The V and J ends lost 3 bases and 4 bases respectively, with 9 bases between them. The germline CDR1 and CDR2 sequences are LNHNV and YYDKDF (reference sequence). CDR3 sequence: CATSRGSGYGYTF. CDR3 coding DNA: TGTGCCACCAGCAGGGGCAGTGGCTATGGCTACACCTTC.

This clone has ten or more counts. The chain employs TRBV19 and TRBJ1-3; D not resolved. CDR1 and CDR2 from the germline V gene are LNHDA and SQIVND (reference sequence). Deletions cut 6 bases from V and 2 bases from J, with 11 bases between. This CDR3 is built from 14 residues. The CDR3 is CASSPWKTGNTIYF. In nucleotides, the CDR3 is TGTGCCAGTAGCCCGTGGAAGACTGGAAACACCATATATTTT.

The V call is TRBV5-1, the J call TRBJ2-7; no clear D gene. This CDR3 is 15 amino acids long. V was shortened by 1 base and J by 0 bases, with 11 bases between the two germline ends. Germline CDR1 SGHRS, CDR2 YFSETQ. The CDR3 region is CASSLTAPSSYEQYF. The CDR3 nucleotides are TGCGCCAGCAGCTTGACGGCGCCAAGCTCCTACGAGCAGTACTTC.

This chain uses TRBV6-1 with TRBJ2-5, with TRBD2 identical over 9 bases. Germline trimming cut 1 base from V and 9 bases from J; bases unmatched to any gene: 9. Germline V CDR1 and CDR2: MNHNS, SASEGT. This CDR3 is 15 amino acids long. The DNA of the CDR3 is TGTGCCAGCAGTGAAGAGGAAGCTAGCGGGGCGCCCCAGTACTTC. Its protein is CASSEEEASGAPQYF.

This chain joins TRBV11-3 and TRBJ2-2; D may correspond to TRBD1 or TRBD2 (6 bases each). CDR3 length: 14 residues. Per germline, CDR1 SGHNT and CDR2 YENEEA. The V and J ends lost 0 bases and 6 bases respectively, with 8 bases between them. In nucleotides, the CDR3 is TGTGCCAGCAGCTTAGATGGGGGGCCCGGGGAGCTGTTTTTT. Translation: CASSLDGGPGELFF.

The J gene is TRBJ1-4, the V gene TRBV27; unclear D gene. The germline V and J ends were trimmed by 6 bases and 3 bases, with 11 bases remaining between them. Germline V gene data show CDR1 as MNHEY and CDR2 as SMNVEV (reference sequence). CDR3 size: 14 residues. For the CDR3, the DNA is TGTGCCAGCAGGGCGGGCCGTTCTAATGAAAAACTGTTTTTT. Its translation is CASRAGRSNEKLFF.

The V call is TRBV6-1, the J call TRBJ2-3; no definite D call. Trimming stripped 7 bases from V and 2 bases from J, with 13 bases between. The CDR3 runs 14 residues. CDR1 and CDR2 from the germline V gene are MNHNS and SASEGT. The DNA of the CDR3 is TGTGCCAGCAACGGCGGCAAGCTCACAGATACGCAGTATTTT. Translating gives CASNGGKLTDTQYF.

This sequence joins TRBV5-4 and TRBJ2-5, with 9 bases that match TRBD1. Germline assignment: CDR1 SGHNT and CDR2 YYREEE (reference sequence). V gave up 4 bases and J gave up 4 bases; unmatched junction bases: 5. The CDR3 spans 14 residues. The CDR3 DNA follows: TGTGCCAGCAGCGGAGACAGGGGGGGAGAGACCCAGTACTTC. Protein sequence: CASSGDRGGETQYF.

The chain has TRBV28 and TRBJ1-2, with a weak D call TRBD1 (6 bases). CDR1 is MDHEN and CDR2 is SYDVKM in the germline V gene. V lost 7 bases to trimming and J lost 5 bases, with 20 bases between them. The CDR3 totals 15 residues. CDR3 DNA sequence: TGTGCCAGCACCAAAAACCGGGGGCTACTATATGGCTACACCTTC. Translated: CASTKNRGLLYGYTF.

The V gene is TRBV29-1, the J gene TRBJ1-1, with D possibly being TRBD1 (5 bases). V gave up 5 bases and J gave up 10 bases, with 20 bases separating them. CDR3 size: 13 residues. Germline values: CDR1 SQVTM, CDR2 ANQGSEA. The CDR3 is CSVLDPGPRGAFF. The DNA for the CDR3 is TGCAGCGTTTTAGATCCGGGACCCCGGGGAGCTTTCTTT.

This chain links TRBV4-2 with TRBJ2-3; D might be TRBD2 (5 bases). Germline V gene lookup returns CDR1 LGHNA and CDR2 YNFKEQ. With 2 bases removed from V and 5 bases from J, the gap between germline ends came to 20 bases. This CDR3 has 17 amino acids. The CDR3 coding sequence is TGTGCCAGCAGCCAAAGTCAAAGCCGTCTAGCACAAGATACGCAGTATTTT. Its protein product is CASSQSQSRLAQDTQYF.

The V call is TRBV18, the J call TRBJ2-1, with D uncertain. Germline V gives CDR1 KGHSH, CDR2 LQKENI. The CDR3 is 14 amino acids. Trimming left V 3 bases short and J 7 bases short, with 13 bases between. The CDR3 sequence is CASSPSRGRNEQFF. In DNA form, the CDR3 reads TGTGCCAGCTCACCTAGCCGCGGCCGGAATGAGCAGTTCTTC.

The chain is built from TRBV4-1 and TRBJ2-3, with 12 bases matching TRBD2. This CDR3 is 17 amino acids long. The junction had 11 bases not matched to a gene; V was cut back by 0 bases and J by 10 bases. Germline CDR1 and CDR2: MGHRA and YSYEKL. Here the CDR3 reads CASSQDSLAGGRSAQYF. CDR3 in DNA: TGCGCCAGCAGCCAAGATAGTCTAGCGGGAGGGCGGAGTGCGCAGTATTTT.

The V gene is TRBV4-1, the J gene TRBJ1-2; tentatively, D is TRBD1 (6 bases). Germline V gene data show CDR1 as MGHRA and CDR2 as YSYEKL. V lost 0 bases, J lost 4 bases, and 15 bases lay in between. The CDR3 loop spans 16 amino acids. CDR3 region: CASSQDPGGALYGYTF. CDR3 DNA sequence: TGCGCCAGCAGCCAAGACCCCGGGGGGGCCCTCTATGGCTACACCTTC.

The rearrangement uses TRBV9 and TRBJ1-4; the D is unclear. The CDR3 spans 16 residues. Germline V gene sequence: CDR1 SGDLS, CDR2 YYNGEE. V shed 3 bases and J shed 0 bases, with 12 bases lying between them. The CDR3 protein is CASSDGNFATNEKLFF. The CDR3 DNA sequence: TGTGCCAGCAGCGATGGGAATTTCGCAACTAATGAAAAACTGTTTTTT. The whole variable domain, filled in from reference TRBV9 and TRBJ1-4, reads DSGVTQTPKHLITATGQRVTLRCSPRSGDLSVYWYQQSLDQGLQFLIQYYNGEERAKGNILERFSAQQFPDLHSELNLSSLELGDSALYFCASSDGNFATNEKLFFGSGTQLSVL.

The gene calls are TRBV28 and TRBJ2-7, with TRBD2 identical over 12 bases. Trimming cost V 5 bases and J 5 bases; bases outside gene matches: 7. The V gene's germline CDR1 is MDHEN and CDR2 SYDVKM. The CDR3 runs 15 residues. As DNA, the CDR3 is TGTGCCAGCAGTAAAGCGACTAGCGGGAGCCACGAGCAGTACTTC. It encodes CASSKATSGSHEQYF.

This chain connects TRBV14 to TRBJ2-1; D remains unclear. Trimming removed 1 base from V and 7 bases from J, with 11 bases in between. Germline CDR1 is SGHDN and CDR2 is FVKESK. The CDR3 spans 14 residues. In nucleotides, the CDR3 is TGTGCCAGCAGCCAAGTGTTGAGCTGGAATGAGCAGTTCTTC. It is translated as CASSQVLSWNEQFF.

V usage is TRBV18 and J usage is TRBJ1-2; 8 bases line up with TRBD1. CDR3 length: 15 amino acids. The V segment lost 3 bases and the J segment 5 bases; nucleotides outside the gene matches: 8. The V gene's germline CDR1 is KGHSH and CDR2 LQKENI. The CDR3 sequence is CASSPSQGASYGYTF. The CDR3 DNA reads TGTGCCAGCTCACCTTCCCAGGGGGCAAGTTATGGCTACACCTTC.

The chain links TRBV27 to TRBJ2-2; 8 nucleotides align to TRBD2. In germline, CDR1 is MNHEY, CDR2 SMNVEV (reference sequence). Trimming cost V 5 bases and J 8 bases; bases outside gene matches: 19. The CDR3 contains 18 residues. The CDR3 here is CASSSPSTSGLFPGELFF. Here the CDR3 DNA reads TGTGCCAGCAGTAGCCCCTCTACTAGCGGACTTTTTCCGGGGGAGCTGTTTTTT.

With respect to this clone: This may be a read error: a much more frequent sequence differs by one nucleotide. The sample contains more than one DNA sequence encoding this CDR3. CDR3 in DNA: TGTGCCAGCAGTGAAAGGTACGAGCAGTACTTC. Translating it yields CASSERYEQYF. This chain joins TRBV6-1 and TRBJ2-7; D is unresolved. V lost 2 bases, J lost 4 bases, and 3 bases lay in between. The germline gives CDR1 MNHNS, CDR2 SASEGT. CDR3 length equals 11 residues.

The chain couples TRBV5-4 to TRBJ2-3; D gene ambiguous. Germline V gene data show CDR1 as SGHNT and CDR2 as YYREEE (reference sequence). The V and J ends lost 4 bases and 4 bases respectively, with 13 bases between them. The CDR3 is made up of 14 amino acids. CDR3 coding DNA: TGTGCCAGCAGCAAGCAACGGGCCGCAGATACGCAGTATTTT. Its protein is CASSKQRAADTQYF. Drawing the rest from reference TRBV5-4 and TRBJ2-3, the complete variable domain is ETGVTQSPTHLIKTRGQQVTLRCSSQSGHNTVSWYQQALGQGPQFIFQYYREEENGRGNFPPRFSGLQFPNYSSELNVNALELDDSALYLCASSKQRAADTQYFGPGTRLTVL.

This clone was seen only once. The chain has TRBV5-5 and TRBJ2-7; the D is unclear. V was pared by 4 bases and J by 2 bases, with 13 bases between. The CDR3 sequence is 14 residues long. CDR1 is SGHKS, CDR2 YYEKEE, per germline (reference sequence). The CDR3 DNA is TGTGCCAGCAGCCCCTGGGTGATGACCTACGAGCAGTACTTC. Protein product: CASSPWVMTYEQYF.

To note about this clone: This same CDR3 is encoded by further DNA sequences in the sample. The CDR3 here is CASSPTGSGANVLTF. In nucleotides, the CDR3 is TGTGCCAGCAGTCCGACAGGGTCTGGGGCCAACGTCCTGACTTTC. The genes are TRBV28 and TRBJ2-6; 7 nucleotides line up with TRBD1. Trimming cost V 5 bases and J 1 base; bases outside gene matches: 2. CDR3 length: 15 residues. Germline CDR1 and CDR2: MDHEN and SYDVKM.

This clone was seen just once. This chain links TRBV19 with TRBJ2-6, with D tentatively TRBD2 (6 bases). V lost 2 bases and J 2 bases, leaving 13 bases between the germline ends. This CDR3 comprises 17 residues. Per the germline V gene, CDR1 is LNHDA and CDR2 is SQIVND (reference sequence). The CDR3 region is CASSINSGGAGANVLTF. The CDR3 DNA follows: TGTGCCAGTAGTATAAATTCCGGGGGTGCTGGGGCCAACGTCCTGACTTTC.

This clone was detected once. CDR3: CASSLLAGGGSYEQYF. In nucleotides, the CDR3 is TGCGCCAGCAGTTTACTAGCGGGAGGTGGGTCCTACGAGCAGTACTTC. The rearrangement uses TRBV5-1 and TRBJ2-7, with 12 bases that match TRBD2. There are 16 residues in the CDR3. V dropped 5 bases and J dropped 1; count of bases not matched to a gene: 7. CDR1 is SGHRS, CDR2 YFSETQ, per germline.

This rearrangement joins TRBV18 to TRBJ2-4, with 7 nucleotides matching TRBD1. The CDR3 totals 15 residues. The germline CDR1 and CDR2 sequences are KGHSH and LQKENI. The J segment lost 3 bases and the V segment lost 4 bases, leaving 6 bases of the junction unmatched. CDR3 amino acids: CASSRPGGGKNIQYF. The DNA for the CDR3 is TGTGCCAGCTCACGCCCAGGGGGTGGCAAAAACATTCAGTACTTC.

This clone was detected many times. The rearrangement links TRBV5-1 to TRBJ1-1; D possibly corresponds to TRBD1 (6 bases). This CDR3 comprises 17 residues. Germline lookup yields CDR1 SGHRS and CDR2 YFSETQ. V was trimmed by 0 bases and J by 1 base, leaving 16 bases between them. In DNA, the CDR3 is TGCGCCAGCAGCTTGGTAGCGCTAGGACAGCCGAACACTGAAGCTTTCTTT. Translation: CASSLVALGQPNTEAFF.